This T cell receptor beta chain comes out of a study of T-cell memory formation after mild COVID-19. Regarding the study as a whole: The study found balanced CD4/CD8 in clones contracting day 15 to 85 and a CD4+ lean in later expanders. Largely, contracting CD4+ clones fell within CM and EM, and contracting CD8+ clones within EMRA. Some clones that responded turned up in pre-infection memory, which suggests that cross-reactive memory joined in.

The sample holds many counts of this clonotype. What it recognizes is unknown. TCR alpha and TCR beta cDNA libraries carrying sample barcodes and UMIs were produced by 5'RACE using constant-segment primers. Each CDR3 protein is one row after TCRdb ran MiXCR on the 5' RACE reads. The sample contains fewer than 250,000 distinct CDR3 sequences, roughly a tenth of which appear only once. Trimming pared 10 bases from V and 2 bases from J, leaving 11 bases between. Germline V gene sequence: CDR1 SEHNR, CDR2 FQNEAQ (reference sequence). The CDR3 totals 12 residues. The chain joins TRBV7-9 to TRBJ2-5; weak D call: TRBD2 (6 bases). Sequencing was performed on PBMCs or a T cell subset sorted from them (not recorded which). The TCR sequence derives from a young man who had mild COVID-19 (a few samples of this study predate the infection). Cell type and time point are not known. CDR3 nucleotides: TGTGCCACCCTTAGCGGACAAGAGACCCAGTACTTC. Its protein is CATLSGQETQYF.